The source of this T cell receptor beta chain is a study of cytomegalovirus exposure and HLA in healthy donors. Points from the study as a whole: There was a cluster of highly shared sequence variants that was likely a sequencing artifact.

Germline CDR1 SGHRS, CDR2 YFSETQ. V was pared by 2 bases and J by 0 bases, with 7 bases of the junction left unmatched. CDR3 length: 16 residues. PCR involved 60 Vbeta and 13 Jbeta primers. Sequenced by immunoSEQ multiplex PCR; TCRdb stores in-frame clones only, minus some. In the table there are roughly 190,000 clones, roughly three quarters of which are singletons. This clone was observed once. No antigen is known for it. The chain combines TRBV5-1 with TRBJ1-1; 7 bases fit TRBD1. Sample: PBMCs. This clonotype originated in a woman aged 18-29 years in good health and CMV-seronegative. Here the CDR3 reads CASSFFFGQVNTEAFF. The CDR3 DNA follows: TGCGCCAGCAGCTTCTTTTTTGGACAGGTGAACACTGAAGCTTTCTTT.